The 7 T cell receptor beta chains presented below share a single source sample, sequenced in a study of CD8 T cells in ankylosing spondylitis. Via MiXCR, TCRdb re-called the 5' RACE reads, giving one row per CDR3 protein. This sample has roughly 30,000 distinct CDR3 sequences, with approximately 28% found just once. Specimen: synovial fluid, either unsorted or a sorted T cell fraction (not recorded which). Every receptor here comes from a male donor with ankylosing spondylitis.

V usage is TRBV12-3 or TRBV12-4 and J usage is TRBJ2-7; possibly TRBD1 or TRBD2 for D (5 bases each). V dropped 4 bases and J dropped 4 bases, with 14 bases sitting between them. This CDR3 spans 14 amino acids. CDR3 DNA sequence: TGTGCCAGCAGTTCCCCGGGACCGATATACGAGCAGTACTTC. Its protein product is CASSSPGPIYEQYF.

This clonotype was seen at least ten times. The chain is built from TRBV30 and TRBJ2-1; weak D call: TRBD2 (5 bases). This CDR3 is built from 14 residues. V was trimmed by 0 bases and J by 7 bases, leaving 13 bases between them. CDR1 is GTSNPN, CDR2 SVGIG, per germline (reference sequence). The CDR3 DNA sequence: TGTGCCTGGAGTGTAGGTGGGCGAGGGAATGAGCAGTTCTTC. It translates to CAWSVGGRGNEQFF.

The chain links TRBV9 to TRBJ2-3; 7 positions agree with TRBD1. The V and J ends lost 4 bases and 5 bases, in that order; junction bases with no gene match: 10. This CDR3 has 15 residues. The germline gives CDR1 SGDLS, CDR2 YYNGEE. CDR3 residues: CASSLGTASGDTQYF. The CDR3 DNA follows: TGTGCCAGCAGCTTGGGGACAGCCTCAGGAGATACGCAGTATTTT.

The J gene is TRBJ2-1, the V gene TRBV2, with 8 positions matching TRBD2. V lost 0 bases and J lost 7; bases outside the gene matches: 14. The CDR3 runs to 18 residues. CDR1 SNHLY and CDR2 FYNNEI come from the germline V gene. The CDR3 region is CASSEAHTSGKEGNEQFF. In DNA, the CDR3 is TGTGCCAGCAGTGAAGCGCATACTAGCGGTAAGGAAGGGAATGAGCAGTTCTTC.

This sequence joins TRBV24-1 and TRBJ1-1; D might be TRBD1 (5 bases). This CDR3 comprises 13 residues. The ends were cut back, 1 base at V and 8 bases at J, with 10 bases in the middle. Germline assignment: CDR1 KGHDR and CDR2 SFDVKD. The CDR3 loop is CATSDFGATEAFF. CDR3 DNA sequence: TGTGCCACCAGTGATTTCGGGGCGACCGAAGCTTTCTTT.

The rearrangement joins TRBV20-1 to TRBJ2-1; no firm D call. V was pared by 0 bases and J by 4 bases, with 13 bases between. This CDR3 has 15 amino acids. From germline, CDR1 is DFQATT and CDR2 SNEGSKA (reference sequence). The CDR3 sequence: CSARDGSTRYNEQFF. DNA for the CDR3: TGCAGTGCTAGAGACGGCTCGACTCGTTACAATGAGCAGTTCTTC.

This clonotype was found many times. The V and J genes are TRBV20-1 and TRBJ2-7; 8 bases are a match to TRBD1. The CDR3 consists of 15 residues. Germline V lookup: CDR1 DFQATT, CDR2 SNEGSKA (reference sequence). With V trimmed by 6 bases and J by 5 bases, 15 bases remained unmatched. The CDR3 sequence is CSANTRTGNTHEQYF. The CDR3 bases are TGCAGTGCCAACACTCGGACAGGGAACACCCACGAGCAGTACTTC.